Listed below are T cell receptor beta chains from one sample, sequenced in a study of T cell responses to AZD1222 COVID-19 vaccine. Sequenced by immunoSEQ multiplex PCR; TCRdb stores in-frame clones only, minus some. Of approximately 130,000 clones detected, roughly 82% appear once; the ten largest clones hold roughly a quarter. Sequencing was performed on peripheral blood, taken 28 days after the second AZD1222 dose. Receptors originate from an adult who received the AZD1222 COVID-19 vaccine. Both conserved end residues are part of each CDR3. A D gene is named only where the DNA matches it firmly. Some rows have no size entry. The others give once, few or many, or a class for an expanded clone.

v_call	j_call	clone_size	d_call	cdr3_nt	cdr3_aa
TRBV9	TRBJ1-1	once	TRBD1	TGTGCCAGCAGCGAAACACAGGGGTTGAACACTGAAGCTTTCTTT	CASSETQGLNTEAFF
TRBV5-1	TRBJ1-6	-	-	TGCGCCAGCAGCTTGATTCGGGCAGGGCAGGATTCACCCCTCCACTTT	CASSLIRAGQDSPLHF
TRBV25-1	TRBJ2-7	-	-	TGTGCCAGCAGTGAAGCAGGGATGTACGAGCAGTACTTC	CASSEAGMYEQYF
TRBV15	TRBJ1-2	few	-	TGTGCCACCAGCAGAGATGGACCGATGGGGGCCTATGGCTACACCTTC	CATSRDGPMGAYGYTF
TRBV5-1	TRBJ2-3	-	TRBD1	TGCGCCAGCAGCAATATACAGGGGAGTGATACGCAGTATTTT	CASSNIQGSDTQYF
TRBV3-1/TRBV3-2	TRBJ1-4	-	TRBD1	TGTGCCAGCAGCCAAGAGGGACAGGGTTCTCGTGAAAAACTGTTTTTT	CASSQEGQGSREKLFF
TRBV6-7	TRBJ1-4	-	-	TGTGCCAGCAGCCCCGGAACGCAAGAACTGTTTTTT	CASSPGTQELFF
TRBV27	TRBJ1-1	-	TRBD1	TGTGCCAGCAGTCTTTTAGGACAGGGAGCTTTCTTT	CASSLLGQGAFF
TRBV3-1/TRBV3-2	TRBJ1-1	-	-	TGTGCCAGCAGCCAAGGGGGGATTGGTGAAGCTTTCTTT	CASSQGGIGEAFF
TRBV2	TRBJ2-1	-	-	TGTGCCAGCAGGCCCGCGGACAGTTGGGATGAGCAGTTCTTC	CASRPADSWDEQFF
TRBV9	TRBJ2-3	-	-	TGTGCCAGCAGCGAAACCGTGTTGGGGGGCGGCACAGATACGCAGTATTTT	CASSETVLGGGTDTQYF
TRBV5-1	TRBJ1-2	-	-	TGCGCCAGCAGCTTTCGCCTGAGGCCAGATTACCCCGAACTTAACTATGGCTACACCTTC	CASSFRLRPDYPELNYGYTF
TRBV6-2/TRBV6-3	TRBJ2-5	few	-	TGTGCCAGCAGTTACGAAGAGACCCAGTACTTC	CASSYEETQYF
TRBV28	TRBJ2-5	-	TRBD1	TGTGCCAGCAGTTTGACAGGGCCAAAGGTGACCCAGTACTTC	CASSLTGPKVTQYF
TRBV15	TRBJ1-4	-	-	TGTGCCACCAGCGGGGGACTAAGTAGGTCGGATGAAAAACTGTTTTTT	CATSGGLSRSDEKLFF
TRBV19	TRBJ1-5	-	-	TGTGCCAGTACCCGGGGAGGGGCTAGCAATCAGCCCCAGCATTTT	CASTRGGASNQPQHF
TRBV11-1	TRBJ1-1	-	-	TGTGCCAGCAGCTCCGGACATGATTACATGAACACTGAAGCTTTCTTT	CASSSGHDYMNTEAFF
TRBV7-2	TRBJ1-1	-	-	TGTGCCAGCAGCTTCAGCAGGGGAGGGAAAGCTTTCTTT	CASSFSRGGKAFF
TRBV19	TRBJ1-5	-	TRBD1	TGTGCCAGTAGCTTCCGGGGACAGGGACAGCCCCAGCATTTT	CASSFRGQGQPQHF
TRBV19	TRBJ2-2	-	-	TGTGCCAGTAGTATGCAGGGAAACACCGGGGAGCTGTTTTTT	CASSMQGNTGELFF
TRBV3-1/TRBV3-2	TRBJ1-1	-	-	TGTGCCAGCAGCTCCGGACTTAACACTGAAGCTTTCTTT	CASSSGLNTEAFF
TRBV11-3	TRBJ1-1	-	-	TGTGCCAGCAGCCGCGGTCCCACGACTGAAGCTTTCTTT	CASSRGPTTEAFF
TRBV9	TRBJ1-5	-	-	TGTGCCAGCAGCGTAGGGGACCCGTTTGGAGATCAGCCCCAGCATTTT	CASSVGDPFGDQPQHF
TRBV29-1	TRBJ2-7	-	-	TGCAGCGTTGTGGGCTCCTACGAGCAGTACTTC	CSVVGSYEQYF
TRBV7-8	TRBJ1-1	-	-	TGTGCCAGCAGCTTAGAGGCTACTGAAGCTTTCTTT	CASSLEATEAFF
TRBV5-1	TRBJ1-5	-	-	TGCGCCAGCAGCTTATCGGGCACGGGCAATCAGCCCCAGCATTTT	CASSLSGTGNQPQHF
TRBV13	TRBJ2-4	-	-	TGTGCCAGCAGCTTATCTACCGTTAAGATTCAGTACTTC	CASSLSTVKIQYF
TRBV28	TRBJ2-7	-	-	TGTGCCAGCAGTTTGGGACGCTACGAGCAGTACTTC	CASSLGRYEQYF
TRBV6-5	TRBJ1-4	few	-	TGTGCCAGCAGGTTGGATGAAAAACTGTTTTTT	CASRLDEKLFF
TRBV27	TRBJ2-3	-	-	TGTGCCAGCAGACCCGATAGCACAGATACGCAGTATTTT	CASRPDSTDTQYF
TRBV29-1	TRBJ1-6	-	-	TGCAGCGTAGGGTATAATTCACCCCTCCACTTT	CSVGYNSPLHF
TRBV9	TRBJ1-2	-	-	TGTGCCAGCAGCGTACAGGAGAACTATGGCTACACCTTC	CASSVQENYGYTF
TRBV28	TRBJ1-3	once	-	TGTGCCAGCAGTTTGTCGGGGGCCGGAAACACCATATATTTT	CASSLSGAGNTIYF
TRBV5-1	TRBJ1-6	-	-	TGCGCCAGCAGCTTGGTGGGCAGGGAAAGATCACCCCTCCACTTT	CASSLVGRERSPLHF
TRBV6-5	TRBJ1-1	-	-	TGTGCCAGCAGTCCGACGGACAGAAAAGCTTTCTTT	CASSPTDRKAFF
TRBV29-1	TRBJ2-2	many	-	TGCAGCGTTGAGGGCCTGACAGAGAACACCGGGGAGCTGTTTTTT	CSVEGLTENTGELFF
TRBV7-2	TRBJ2-7	-	-	TGTGCCAGCAGCATAAGCAGGGGCAGGGCTATCGACGAGCAGTACTTC	CASSISRGRAIDEQYF
TRBV6-5	TRBJ1-5	-	-	TGTGCCAGCAGGGACGGTTCTAGCAATCAGCCCCAGCATTTT	CASRDGSSNQPQHF
TRBV28	TRBJ1-1	-	-	TGTGCCAGCAGTTTAAACAGCTTCAGAATCATGAACACTGAAGCTTTCTTT	CASSLNSFRIMNTEAFF
TRBV9	TRBJ2-2	-	TRBD2	TGTGCCAGCAGCGCCAGAAGGGGAAGCGGGGTTACCGGGGAGCTGTTTTTT	CASSARRGSGVTGELFF
TRBV28	TRBJ2-7	-	-	TGTGCCAGCAGTTTAATTGGGGGGACCTACGAGCAGTACTTC	CASSLIGGTYEQYF
TRBV6-2/TRBV6-3	TRBJ2-7	-	-	TGTGCCAGCAGTGGGGGTAGAGTCAGGGTACCCTACGAGCAGTACTTC	CASSGGRVRVPYEQYF
TRBV6-4	TRBJ1-2	few	TRBD1	TGTGCCAGCAGTGACTTTCCAGGGGGACCTCTCTACACCTTC	CASSDFPGGPLYTF